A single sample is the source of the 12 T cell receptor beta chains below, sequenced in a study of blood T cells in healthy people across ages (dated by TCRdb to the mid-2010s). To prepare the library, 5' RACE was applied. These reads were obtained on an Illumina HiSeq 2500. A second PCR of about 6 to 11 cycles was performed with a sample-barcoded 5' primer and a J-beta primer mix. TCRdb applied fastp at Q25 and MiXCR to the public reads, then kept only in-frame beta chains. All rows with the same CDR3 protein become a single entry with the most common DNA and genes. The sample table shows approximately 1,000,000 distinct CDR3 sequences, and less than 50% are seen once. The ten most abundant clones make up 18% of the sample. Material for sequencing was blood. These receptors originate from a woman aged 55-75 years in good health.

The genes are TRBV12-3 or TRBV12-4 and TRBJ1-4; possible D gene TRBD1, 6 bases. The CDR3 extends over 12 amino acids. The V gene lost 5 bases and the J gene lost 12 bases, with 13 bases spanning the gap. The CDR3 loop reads CASSLWGAELFF. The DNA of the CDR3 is TGTGCCAGCAGTCTATGGGGGGCTGAACTGTTTTTT.

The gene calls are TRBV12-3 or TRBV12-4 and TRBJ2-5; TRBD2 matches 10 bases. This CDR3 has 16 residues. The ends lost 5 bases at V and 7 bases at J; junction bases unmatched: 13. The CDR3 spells CASSPATSGFFRTQYF. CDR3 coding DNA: TGTGCCAGCAGTCCGGCGACTAGCGGGTTTTTCCGGACCCAGTACTTC.

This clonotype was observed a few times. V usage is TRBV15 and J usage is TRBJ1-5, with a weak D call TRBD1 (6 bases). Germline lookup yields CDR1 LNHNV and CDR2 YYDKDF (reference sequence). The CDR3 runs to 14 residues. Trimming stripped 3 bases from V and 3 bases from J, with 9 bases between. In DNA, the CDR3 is TGTGCCACCAGCAGCACAGGGTACAATCAGCCCCAGCATTTT. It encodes CATSSTGYNQPQHF.

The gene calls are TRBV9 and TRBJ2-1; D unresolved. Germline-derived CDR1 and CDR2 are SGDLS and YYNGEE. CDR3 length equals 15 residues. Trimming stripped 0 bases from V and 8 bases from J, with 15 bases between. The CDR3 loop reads CASSVENSRTDEQFF. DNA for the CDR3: TGTGCCAGCAGCGTAGAGAATTCCAGGACCGATGAGCAGTTCTTC.

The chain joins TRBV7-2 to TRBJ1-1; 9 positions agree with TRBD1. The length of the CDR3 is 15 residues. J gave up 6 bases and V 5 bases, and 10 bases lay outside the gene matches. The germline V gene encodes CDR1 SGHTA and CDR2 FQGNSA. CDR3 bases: TGTGCCAGCAGCGACCGAGGACAGGGGCAAGCTGAAGCTTTCTTT. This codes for CASSDRGQGQAEAFF.

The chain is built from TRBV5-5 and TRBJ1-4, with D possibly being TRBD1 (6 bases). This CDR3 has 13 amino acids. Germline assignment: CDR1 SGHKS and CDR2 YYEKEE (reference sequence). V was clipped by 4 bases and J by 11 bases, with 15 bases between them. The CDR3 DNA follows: TGTGCCAGCAGCCCTCTTACAGGGAACAAACTGTTTTTT. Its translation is CASSPLTGNKLFF.

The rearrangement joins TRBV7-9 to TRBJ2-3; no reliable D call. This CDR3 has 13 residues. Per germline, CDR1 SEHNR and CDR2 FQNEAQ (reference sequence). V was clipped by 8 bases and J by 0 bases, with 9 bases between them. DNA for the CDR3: TGTGCCAGCTGCCCAGATAGCACAGATACGCAGTATTTT. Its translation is CASCPDSTDTQYF.

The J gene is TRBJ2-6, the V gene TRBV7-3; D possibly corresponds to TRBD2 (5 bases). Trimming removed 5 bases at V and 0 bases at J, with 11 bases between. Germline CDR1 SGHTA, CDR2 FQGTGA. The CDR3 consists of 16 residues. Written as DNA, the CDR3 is TGTGCCAGCAGCGTGAGCGGAACCTCTGGGGCCAACGTCCTGACTTTC. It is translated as CASSVSGTSGANVLTF.

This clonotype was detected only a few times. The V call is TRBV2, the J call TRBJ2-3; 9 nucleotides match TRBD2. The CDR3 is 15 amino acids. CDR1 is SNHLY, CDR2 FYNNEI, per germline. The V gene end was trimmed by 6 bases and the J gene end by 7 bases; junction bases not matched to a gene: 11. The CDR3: CASSNIAGEVNTQYF. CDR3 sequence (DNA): TGTGCCAGCAGCAATATAGCGGGAGAGGTGAATACGCAGTATTTT.

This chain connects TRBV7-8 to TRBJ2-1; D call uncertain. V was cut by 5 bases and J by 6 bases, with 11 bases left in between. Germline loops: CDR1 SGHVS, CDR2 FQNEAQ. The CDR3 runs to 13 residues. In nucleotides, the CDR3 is TGTGCCAGCAGCGCAAACCTAGGCAATGAGCAGTTCTTC. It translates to CASSANLGNEQFF.

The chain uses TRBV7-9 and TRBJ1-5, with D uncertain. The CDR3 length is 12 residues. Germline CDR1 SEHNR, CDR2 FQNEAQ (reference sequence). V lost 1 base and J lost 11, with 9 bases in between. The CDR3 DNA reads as TGTGCCAGCAGCTTAGATGGGGTTGCCCAGCATTTT. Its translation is CASSLDGVAQHF. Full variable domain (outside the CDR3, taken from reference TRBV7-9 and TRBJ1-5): DTGVSQNPRHKITKRGQNVTFRCDPISEHNRLYWYRQTLGQGPEFLTYFQNEAQLEKSRLLSDRFSAERPKGSFSTLEIQRTEQGDSAMYLCASSLDGVAQHFGDGTRLSIL.

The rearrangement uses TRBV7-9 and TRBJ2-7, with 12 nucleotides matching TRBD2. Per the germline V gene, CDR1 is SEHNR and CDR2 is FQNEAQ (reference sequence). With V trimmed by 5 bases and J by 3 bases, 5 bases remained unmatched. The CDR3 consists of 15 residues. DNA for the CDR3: TGTGCCAGCAGCCATACTAGCGGGAGGTTCTACGAGCAGTACTTC. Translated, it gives CASSHTSGRFYEQYF.